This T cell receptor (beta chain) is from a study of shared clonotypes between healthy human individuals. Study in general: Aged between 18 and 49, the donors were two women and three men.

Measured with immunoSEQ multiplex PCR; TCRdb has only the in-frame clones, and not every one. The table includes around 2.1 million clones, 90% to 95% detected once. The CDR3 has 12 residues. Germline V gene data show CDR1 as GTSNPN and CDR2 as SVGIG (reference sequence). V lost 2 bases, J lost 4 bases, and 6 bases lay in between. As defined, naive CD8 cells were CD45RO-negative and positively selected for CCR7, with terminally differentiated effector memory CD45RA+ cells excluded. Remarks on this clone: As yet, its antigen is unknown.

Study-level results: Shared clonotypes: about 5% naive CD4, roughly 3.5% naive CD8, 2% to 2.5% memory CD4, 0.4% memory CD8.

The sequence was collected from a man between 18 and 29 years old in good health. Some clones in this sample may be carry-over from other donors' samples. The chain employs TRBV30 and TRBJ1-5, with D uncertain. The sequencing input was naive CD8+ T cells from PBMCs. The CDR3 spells CAWSRANQPQHF. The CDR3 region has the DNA TGTGCCTGGAGTCGGGCAAATCAGCCCCAGCATTTT. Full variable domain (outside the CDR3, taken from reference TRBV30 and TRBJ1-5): SQTIHQWPATLVQPVGSPLSLECTVEGTSNPNLYWYRQAAGRGLQLLFYSVGIGQISSEVPQNLSASRPQDRQFILSSKKLLLSDSGFYLCAWSRANQPQHFGDGTRLSIL.